This TCR beta chain comes out of a study of cytomegalovirus exposure and HLA in healthy donors. Overall study context: A later analysis reported the 100 to 150 validation repertoires used the same platform as the approximately 660 first-cohort repertoires.

This CDR3 has 16 amino acids. Looked up from germline, CDR1 is SEHNR and CDR2 is FQNEAQ (reference sequence). V lost 5 bases and J lost 5, with 21 bases in between. Produced via immunoSEQ multiplex PCR; TCRdb's table is partial and in-frame only. The repertoire holds about 130,000 clones, with nearly 90% as singletons. Sequencing used PBMCs. The source is a woman aged 18-29 years in good health and CMV-seronegative. The chain uses TRBV7-9 and TRBJ1-1; D might be TRBD1 (5 bases). The CDR3 coding sequence is TGTGCCAGCAGCCCAGTAGCCGGTGGGGCCGGTACTGAAGCTTTCTTT. Residues: CASSPVAGGAGTEAFF.